This entry describes one TCR beta chain. This record belongs to a study of blood T cell repertoires in COVID-19. Background on the study: The analysed material was cDNA or gDNA that came from T cells, B-cell-depleted T cells, or PBMCs.

The assay was immunoSEQ multiplex PCR, and TCRdb's table has in-frame clones only and misses some. This sample has approximately 110,000 clones, with roughly 84% found just once. Germline V gives CDR1 LGHNA, CDR2 YSLEER. The V end was cut by 0 bases, the J end by 4 bases, with 11 bases between. CDR3 length: 15 residues. The clonotype was recovered from a man aged 40-50 years with acute or convalescent COVID-19. The V call is TRBV4-3, the J call TRBJ2-3; D is unresolved. What was sequenced was peripheral blood. CDR3 coding DNA: TGCGCCAGCAGCCAAGATCTGGCCAGGCCAGATACGCAGTATTTT. Amino acid sequence: CASSQDLARPDTQYF.